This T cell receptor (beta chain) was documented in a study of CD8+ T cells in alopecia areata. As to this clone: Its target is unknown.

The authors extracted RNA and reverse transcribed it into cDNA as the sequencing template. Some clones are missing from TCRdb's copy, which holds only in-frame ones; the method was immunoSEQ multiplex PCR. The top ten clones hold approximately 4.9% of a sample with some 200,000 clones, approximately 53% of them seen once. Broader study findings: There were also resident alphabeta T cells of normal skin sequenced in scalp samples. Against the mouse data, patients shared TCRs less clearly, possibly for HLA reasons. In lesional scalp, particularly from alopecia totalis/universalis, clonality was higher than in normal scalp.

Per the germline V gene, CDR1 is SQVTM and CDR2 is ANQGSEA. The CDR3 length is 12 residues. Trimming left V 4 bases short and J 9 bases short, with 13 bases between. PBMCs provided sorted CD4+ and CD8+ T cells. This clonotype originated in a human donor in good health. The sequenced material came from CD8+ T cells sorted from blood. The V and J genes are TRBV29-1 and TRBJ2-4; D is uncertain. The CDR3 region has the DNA TGCAGCGTTGTTGTTCCCCGCGGCATTCAGTACTTC. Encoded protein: CSVVVPRGIQYF.